The clone carrying this TCR beta chain has more than one count but fewer than ten. The antigen remains unidentified. This sample stems from a study of response to subunit inactivated influenza vaccine. General study results and limits: Authors proposed each seasonal influenza vaccination draws in few new T cells.

Trimming at V came to 0 bases and at J to 6 bases, leaving 8 bases not matched to a gene. Germline CDR1 reads SGDLS; CDR2 reads YYNGEE. The CDR3 sequence is 16 residues long. TCRdb recomputed calls from the RT-PCR reads with MiXCR, one row per CDR3 protein. Here the sample spans 500,000 to 600,000 distinct CDR3 sequences, approximately 15% being singletons. The chain links TRBV9 to TRBJ2-7; 11 positions match TRBD2. This specimen consisted of PBMCs from blood, obtained roughly 12 days after vaccination. The TCR sequence derives from a man aged 50 to 60 who received an inactivated influenza vaccine. The CDR3 here is CASSVDPSGRLSEQYF. CDR3 nucleotides: TGTGCCAGCAGCGTAGACCCTAGCGGGAGGCTAAGCGAGCAGTACTTC.